Listed below are T cell receptor beta chains from one sample, sequenced in a study of T cell responses to AZD1222 COVID-19 vaccine. The repertoire was sequenced with immunoSEQ multiplex PCR; TCRdb's copy has only in-frame clones and lacks some. Of roughly 45,000 clones listed, 60% to 85% are singletons. The starting material was peripheral blood, obtained on day 0 of AZD1222 vaccination. The receptor set was obtained from an adult in good health. The CDR3 runs from the conserved cysteine through the conserved F or W. Each record gives: clone size, V gene, D gene, J gene, CDR3 protein, CDR3 DNA. The D gene is left open where the match is weak. The size entry is marked missing in some rows and otherwise reads once, few, many or a size class.

clone size: .; V gene: TRBV28; D gene: .; J gene: TRBJ1-2; CDR3 protein: CASSPGVYGYTF; CDR3 DNA: TGTGCCAGCAGTCCCGGGGTTTATGGCTACACCTTC
clone size: .; V gene: TRBV19; D gene: .; J gene: TRBJ1-2; CDR3 protein: CASSIVGTLSDGYTF; CDR3 DNA: TGTGCCAGTAGTATAGTCGGAACCTTAAGCGATGGCTACACCTTC
clone size: once; V gene: TRBV15; D gene: .; J gene: TRBJ1-1; CDR3 protein: CATSGRINTEAFF; CDR3 DNA: TGTGCCACCTCGGGACGGATTAACACTGAAGCTTTCTTT
clone size: .; V gene: TRBV28; D gene: TRBD1; J gene: TRBJ1-6; CDR3 protein: CASSRGTGSPLHF; CDR3 DNA: TGTGCCAGCAGCCGAGGGACAGGTTCACCCCTCCACTTT
clone size: .; V gene: TRBV28; D gene: .; J gene: TRBJ1-5; CDR3 protein: CASSFRGVQPQHF; CDR3 DNA: TGTGCCAGCAGTTTTCGGGGGGTACAGCCCCAGCATTTT
clone size: .; V gene: TRBV7-9; D gene: TRBD1; J gene: TRBJ2-2; CDR3 protein: CASSADRGHTGELFF; CDR3 DNA: TGTGCCAGCAGCGCGGACAGGGGACACACCGGGGAGCTGTTTTTT
clone size: .; V gene: TRBV27; D gene: TRBD2; J gene: TRBJ2-3; CDR3 protein: CASSFLSGRGSTDTQYF; CDR3 DNA: TGTGCCAGCAGTTTCCTCAGCGGGAGGGGGAGCACAGATACGCAGTATTTT
clone size: .; V gene: TRBV28; D gene: .; J gene: TRBJ1-2; CDR3 protein: CASSRGAGYGYTF; CDR3 DNA: TGTGCCAGCAGCCGGGGGGCCGGCTATGGCTACACCTTC
clone size: .; V gene: TRBV5-1; D gene: .; J gene: TRBJ1-2; CDR3 protein: CASSLVSSAADGYTF; CDR3 DNA: TGCGCCAGCAGCTTGGTATCCAGTGCGGCTGATGGCTACACCTTC
clone size: few; V gene: TRBV9; D gene: TRBD1; J gene: TRBJ2-2; CDR3 protein: CASSPETGGTGELFF; CDR3 DNA: TGTGCCAGCAGCCCTGAGACAGGGGGCACCGGGGAGCTGTTTTTT
clone size: few; V gene: TRBV30; D gene: TRBD1; J gene: TRBJ2-2; CDR3 protein: CARDSNTGELFF; CDR3 DNA: TGTGCCCGGGACAGTAACACCGGGGAGCTGTTTTTT
clone size: .; V gene: TRBV5-4; D gene: .; J gene: TRBJ1-5; CDR3 protein: CASSLVRPGPGHQPQHF; CDR3 DNA: TGTGCCAGCAGCTTGGTAAGGCCGGGGCCGGGGCATCAGCCCCAGCATTTT
clone size: once; V gene: TRBV9; D gene: TRBD1; J gene: TRBJ2-5; CDR3 protein: CASSITGAIQETQYF; CDR3 DNA: TGTGCCAGCAGCATTACAGGGGCGATCCAAGAGACCCAGTACTTC
clone size: few; V gene: TRBV18; D gene: TRBD2; J gene: TRBJ2-2; CDR3 protein: CASSPLAGGETGELFF; CDR3 DNA: TGTGCCAGCTCACCTTTAGCGGGAGGCGAAACCGGGGAGCTGTTTTTT
clone size: .; V gene: TRBV13; D gene: .; J gene: TRBJ1-6; CDR3 protein: CASSPGEKGSPLHF; CDR3 DNA: TGTGCCAGCAGCCCAGGGGAAAAGGGTTCACCCCTCCACTTT
clone size: .; V gene: TRBV18; D gene: TRBD1; J gene: TRBJ2-7; CDR3 protein: CASSRDRDYEQYF; CDR3 DNA: TGTGCCAGCTCACGGGACAGAGACTACGAGCAGTACTTC
clone size: few; V gene: TRBV5-5; D gene: TRBD1; J gene: TRBJ1-4; CDR3 protein: CASSNHLADRVINEKLFF; CDR3 DNA: TGTGCCAGCAGTAACCACTTGGCGGACAGGGTTATTAATGAAAAACTGTTTTTT
clone size: .; V gene: TRBV7-8; D gene: .; J gene: TRBJ1-1; CDR3 protein: CASSLWGDEAFF; CDR3 DNA: TGTGCCAGCAGCTTATGGGGTGATGAAGCTTTCTTT
clone size: .; V gene: TRBV7-2; D gene: TRBD1; J gene: TRBJ1-5; CDR3 protein: CASSWGQGGDNQPQHF; CDR3 DNA: TGTGCCAGCAGCTGGGGACAGGGGGGAGACAATCAGCCCCAGCATTTT
clone size: .; V gene: TRBV6-5; D gene: .; J gene: TRBJ2-6; CDR3 protein: CASSYRQLAGANVLTF; CDR3 DNA: TGTGCCAGCAGTTATAGGCAGTTGGCTGGGGCCAACGTCCTGACTTTC
clone size: .; V gene: TRBV18; D gene: .; J gene: TRBJ1-2; CDR3 protein: CASSPDRSNYGYTF; CDR3 DNA: TGTGCCAGCTCACCAGACCGATCTAACTATGGCTACACCTTC
clone size: .; V gene: TRBV27; D gene: TRBD2; J gene: TRBJ2-3; CDR3 protein: CASSLSGTSTDTQYF; CDR3 DNA: TGTGCCAGCAGTTTGAGCGGGACTAGCACAGATACGCAGTATTTT
clone size: .; V gene: TRBV12-3/TRBV12-4; D gene: .; J gene: TRBJ1-1; CDR3 protein: CASLSGNTEAFF; CDR3 DNA: TGTGCCAGTCTGAGCGGGAACACTGAAGCTTTCTTT
clone size: .; V gene: TRBV9; D gene: .; J gene: TRBJ1-1; CDR3 protein: CASSVEGAGWDTEAFF; CDR3 DNA: TGTGCCAGCAGCGTAGAAGGCGCAGGGTGGGACACTGAAGCTTTCTTT
clone size: .; V gene: TRBV10-2; D gene: .; J gene: TRBJ1-1; CDR3 protein: CASSRGDNTEAFF; CDR3 DNA: TGCGCCAGCAGTCGAGGGGATAACACTGAAGCTTTCTTT
clone size: .; V gene: TRBV14; D gene: .; J gene: TRBJ1-6; CDR3 protein: CASSQDVLGNSPLHF; CDR3 DNA: TGTGCCAGCAGCCAAGATGTCTTAGGGAATTCACCCCTCCACTTT
clone size: .; V gene: TRBV7-2; D gene: .; J gene: TRBJ2-7; CDR3 protein: CASSSHGPGPLPYEQYF; CDR3 DNA: TGTGCCAGCAGCAGCCACGGCCCGGGTCCCCTACCCTACGAGCAGTACTTC
clone size: .; V gene: TRBV7-9; D gene: .; J gene: TRBJ1-1; CDR3 protein: CASSSQQKGEAFF; CDR3 DNA: TGTGCCAGCAGCTCCCAACAGAAGGGAGAAGCTTTCTTT
clone size: .; V gene: TRBV7-2; D gene: .; J gene: TRBJ2-2; CDR3 protein: CASSPGRTKTGELFF; CDR3 DNA: TGTGCCAGCAGCCCAGGACGGACTAAAACCGGGGAGCTGTTTTTT
clone size: .; V gene: TRBV7-8; D gene: .; J gene: TRBJ1-1; CDR3 protein: CASSSGRMNTEAFF; CDR3 DNA: TGTGCCAGCAGCTCCGGGCGGATGAACACTGAAGCTTTCTTT
clone size: .; V gene: TRBV19; D gene: .; J gene: TRBJ1-3; CDR3 protein: CASSTGNGNTIYF; CDR3 DNA: TGTGCCAGTAGTACAGGGAATGGAAACACCATATATTTT
clone size: .; V gene: TRBV24-1; D gene: .; J gene: TRBJ1-1; CDR3 protein: CATRQHTNTEAFF; CDR3 DNA: TGTGCCACCAGACAACACACGAACACTGAAGCTTTCTTT